The 7 T cell receptor beta chains in this list originate from one sample, sequenced in a study of early T cells in non-severe SARS-CoV-2 infection. Via MiXCR, TCRdb re-called the 5' RACE reads, giving one row per CDR3 protein. The sample lists fewer than 50,000 distinct CDR3 sequences, 12% seen once, with about a sixth in the top ten. Sequenced input: whole blood. These receptors all come from an adult who was a healthcare worker with PCR-confirmed SARS-CoV-2 infection or an uninfected control (not recorded which).

Ten or more counts support this clonotype. The V gene is TRBV20-1, the J gene TRBJ1-1, with a tentative D call TRBD1 (5 bases). Germline values: CDR1 DFQATT, CDR2 SNEGSKA (reference sequence). Trimming took off 6 bases at V and 13 bases at J, with 24 bases between the two ends. The CDR3 consists of 13 residues. The CDR3 nucleotides are TGCAGTGCCTCCAACCCGACAGCCCTTATGGTTTTCTTT. Translated, it gives CSASNPTALMVFF.

The CDR3 protein is CASSHSPGQSYEKLFF. Written as DNA, the CDR3 is TGCGCCAGCAGTCACTCTCCGGGACAGAGCTATGAAAAACTGTTTTTT. V and J are TRBV23-1 and TRBJ1-4, with 7 bases identical to TRBD1. TRBV23-1 belongs to the ORF category, with a function that is uncertain. The CDR3 has 16 amino acids. The ends lost 3 bases at V and 6 bases at J; junction bases unmatched: 10.

This chain connects TRBV6-5 to TRBJ1-1, with TRBD1 identical over 7 bases. The V segment lost 6 bases and the J segment 7 bases; nucleotides outside the gene matches: 5. The V gene's germline CDR1 is MNHEY and CDR2 SVGAGI. The CDR3 runs to 12 residues. The DNA of the CDR3 is TGTGCCAGCAGCCAGGGGGGTTTTGAAGCTTTCTTT. It is translated as CASSQGGFEAFF.

In its sample, this clonotype was seen many times. The chain joins TRBV6-2 or TRBV6-3 to TRBJ2-2, with 7 bases matching TRBD1. V was clipped by 6 bases and J by 0 bases; unmatched bases: 7. This CDR3 has 16 amino acids. Germline CDR1 is MNHEY and CDR2 is SVGEGT. CDR3 residues: CASRTEDRTNTGELFF. The DNA for the CDR3 is TGTGCCAGCAGGACGGAGGACAGGACGAACACCGGGGAGCTGTTTTTT.

This clonotype was seen repeatedly, ten times or more. The chain carries TRBV7-8 and TRBJ2-7; D is perhaps TRBD1 or TRBD2 (5 bases each). Germline V gives CDR1 SGHVS, CDR2 FQNEAQ. Trimming shortened V by 4 bases and J by 4 bases, and 11 bases separated the two germline ends. CDR3 length: 13 residues. The CDR3 DNA sequence: TGTGCCAGCAGCTCGGGACCTTCTTACGAGCAGTACTTC. Protein: CASSSGPSYEQYF. Filled out from reference TRBV7-8 and TRBJ2-7, the complete variable domain reads GAGVSQSPRYKVAKRGQDVALRCDPISGHVSLFWYQQALGQGPEFLTYFQNEAQLDKSGLPSDRFFAERPEGSVSTLKIQRTQQEDSAVYLCASSSGPSYEQYFGPGTRLTVT.

This clonotype appeared a few times. The chain recombines TRBV11-3 with TRBJ2-2; 7 bases line up with TRBD1. The CDR3 runs 16 residues. Germline trimming cut 1 base from V and 7 bases from J; bases unmatched to any gene: 9. CDR1 is SGHNT, CDR2 YENEEA, per germline. The CDR3 loop reads CASSLGQGSYRGELFF. The CDR3 DNA follows: TGTGCCAGCAGCTTAGGACAGGGATCCTACCGCGGGGAGCTGTTTTTT. Full variable domain (remainder filled in from reference TRBV11-3 and TRBJ2-2): EAGVVQSPRYKIIEKKQPVAFWCNPISGHNTLYWYLQNLGQGPELLIRYENEEAVDDSQLPKDRFSAERLKGVDSTLKIQPAELGDSAVYLCASSLGQGSYRGELFFGEGSRLTVL.

In this sample, this clonotype turned up a few times. V gene TRBV15 combines with J gene TRBJ1-3; D is perhaps TRBD1 (6 bases). V was shortened by 3 bases and J by 2 bases, with 11 bases between the two germline ends. CDR3 length: 15 residues. CDR1 is LNHNV and CDR2 is YYDKDF in the germline V gene (reference sequence). CDR3 nucleotide sequence: TGTGCCACCAGCAGCCCAGGGGAACCTGGAAACACCATATATTTT. Protein: CATSSPGEPGNTIYF.